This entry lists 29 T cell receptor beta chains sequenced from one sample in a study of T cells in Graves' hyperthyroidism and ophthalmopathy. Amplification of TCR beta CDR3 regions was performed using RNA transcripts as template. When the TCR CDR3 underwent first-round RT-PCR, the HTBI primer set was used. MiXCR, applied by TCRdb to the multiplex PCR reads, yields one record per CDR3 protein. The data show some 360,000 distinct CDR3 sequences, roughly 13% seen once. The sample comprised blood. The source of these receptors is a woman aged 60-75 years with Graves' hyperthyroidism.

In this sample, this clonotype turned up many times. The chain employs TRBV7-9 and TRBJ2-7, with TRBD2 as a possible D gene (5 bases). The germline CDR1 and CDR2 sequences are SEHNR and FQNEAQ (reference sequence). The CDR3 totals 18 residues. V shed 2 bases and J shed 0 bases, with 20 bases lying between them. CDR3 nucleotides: TGTGCCAGCAGCTTATTTATTAAGTGGGCGGGCCTCTCCTACGAGCAGTACTTC. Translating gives CASSLFIKWAGLSYEQYF. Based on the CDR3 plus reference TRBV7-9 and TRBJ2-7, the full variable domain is DTGVSQNPRHKITKRGQNVTFRCDPISEHNRLYWYRQTLGQGPEFLTYFQNEAQLEKSRLLSDRFSAERPKGSFSTLEIQRTEQGDSAMYLCASSLFIKWAGLSYEQYFGPGTRLTVT.

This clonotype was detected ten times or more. The CDR3 sequence: CASSAGLSMHEQYF. The CDR3 DNA reads TGTGCCAGCAGCGCGGGACTTTCAATGCACGAGCAGTACTTC. The J gene is TRBJ2-7, the V gene TRBV7-9; D is possibly TRBD2 (6 bases). CDR1 SEHNR and CDR2 FQNEAQ come from the germline V gene (reference sequence). Trimming pared 5 bases from V and 5 bases from J, leaving 16 bases between. This CDR3 comprises 14 residues.

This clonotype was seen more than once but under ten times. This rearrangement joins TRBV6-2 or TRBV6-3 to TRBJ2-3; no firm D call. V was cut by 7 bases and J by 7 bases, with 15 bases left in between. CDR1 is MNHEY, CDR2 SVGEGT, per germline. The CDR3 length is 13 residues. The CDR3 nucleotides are TGTGCCAGCACCCCTCCGGATAGCTATACGCAGTATTTT. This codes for CASTPPDSYTQYF.

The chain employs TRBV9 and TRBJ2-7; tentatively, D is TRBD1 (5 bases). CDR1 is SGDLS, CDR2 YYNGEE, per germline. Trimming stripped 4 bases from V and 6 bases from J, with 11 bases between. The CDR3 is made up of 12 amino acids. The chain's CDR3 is CASSLDSSEQYF. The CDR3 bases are TGTGCCAGCAGCCTCGACAGCTCCGAGCAGTACTTC.

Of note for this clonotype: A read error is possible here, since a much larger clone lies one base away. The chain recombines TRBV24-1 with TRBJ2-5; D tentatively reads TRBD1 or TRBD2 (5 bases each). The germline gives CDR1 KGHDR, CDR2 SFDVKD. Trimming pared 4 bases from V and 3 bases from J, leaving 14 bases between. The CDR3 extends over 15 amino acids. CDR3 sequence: CATSDHGAFEETQYF. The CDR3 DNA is TGTGCCACCAGTGACCACGGGGCATTCGAAGAGACCCAGTACTTC.

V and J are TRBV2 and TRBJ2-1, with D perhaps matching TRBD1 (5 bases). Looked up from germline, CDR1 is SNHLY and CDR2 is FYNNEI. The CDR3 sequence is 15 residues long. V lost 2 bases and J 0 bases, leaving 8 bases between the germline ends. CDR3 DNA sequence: TGTGCCAGCAGTGAATCCAGGGCCTCCTACAATGAGCAGTTCTTC. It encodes CASSESRASYNEQFF.

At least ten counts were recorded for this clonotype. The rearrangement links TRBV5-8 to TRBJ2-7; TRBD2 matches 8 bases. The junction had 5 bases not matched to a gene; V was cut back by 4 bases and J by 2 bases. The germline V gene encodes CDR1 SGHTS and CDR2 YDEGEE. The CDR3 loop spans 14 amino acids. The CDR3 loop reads CASSTGTRPYEQYF. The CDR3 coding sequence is TGTGCCAGCAGCACCGGGACTAGGCCCTACGAGCAGTACTTC.

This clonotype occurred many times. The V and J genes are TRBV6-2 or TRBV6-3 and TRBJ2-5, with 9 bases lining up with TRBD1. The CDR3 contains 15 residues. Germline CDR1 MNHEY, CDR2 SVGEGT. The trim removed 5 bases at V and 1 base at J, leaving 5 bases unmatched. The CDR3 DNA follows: TGTGCCAGCAGTCTCGGGACAGGGACCCAAGAGACCCAGTACTTC. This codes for CASSLGTGTQETQYF.

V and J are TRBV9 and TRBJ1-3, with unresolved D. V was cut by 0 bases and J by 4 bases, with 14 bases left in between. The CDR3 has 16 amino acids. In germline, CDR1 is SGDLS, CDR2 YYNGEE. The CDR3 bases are TGTGCCAGCAGCGTAGCCGATCCTCAGGCGGGAAACACCATATATTTT. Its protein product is CASSVADPQAGNTIYF.

CDR3 region: CASRQGRAHEQYF. As DNA, the CDR3 is TGTGCCAGCCGTCAGGGCAGGGCCCACGAGCAGTACTTC. The rearrangement uses TRBV3-1 and TRBJ2-7; D is perhaps TRBD1 (5 bases). This CDR3 comprises 13 residues. Per the germline V gene, CDR1 is LGHDT and CDR2 is YNNKEL (reference sequence). Trimming took 8 bases from V and 5 from J, leaving 16 bases between them.

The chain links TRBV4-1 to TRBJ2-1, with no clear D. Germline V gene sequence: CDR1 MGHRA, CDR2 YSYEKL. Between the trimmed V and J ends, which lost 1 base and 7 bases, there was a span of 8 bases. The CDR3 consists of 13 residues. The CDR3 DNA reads TGCGCCAGCAGCCAAGCAGTTACGAATGAGCAGTTCTTC. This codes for CASSQAVTNEQFF.

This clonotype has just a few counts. The CDR3, as DNA: TGTGCCAGCAGCCCCCGGACTAGCGCATACGAGCAGTACTTC. Translation gives CASSPRTSAYEQYF. The V call is TRBV9, the J call TRBJ2-7, with 9 bases matching TRBD2. V gave up 4 bases and J gave up 4 bases; unmatched junction bases: 6. The CDR3 spans 14 residues. Germline V CDR1 and CDR2: SGDLS, YYNGEE. Full variable domain (missing parts from reference TRBV9 and TRBJ2-7): DSGVTQTPKHLITATGQRVTLRCSPRSGDLSVYWYQQSLDQGLQFLIQYYNGEERAKGNILERFSAQQFPDLHSELNLSSLELGDSALYFCASSPRTSAYEQYFGPGTRLTVT.

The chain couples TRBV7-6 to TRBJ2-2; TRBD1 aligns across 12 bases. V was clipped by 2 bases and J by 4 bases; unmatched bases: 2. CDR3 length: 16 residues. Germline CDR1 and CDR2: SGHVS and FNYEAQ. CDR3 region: CASSLLGQGATGELFF. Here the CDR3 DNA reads TGTGCCAGCAGCTTACTGGGACAGGGGGCCACCGGGGAGCTGTTTTTT.

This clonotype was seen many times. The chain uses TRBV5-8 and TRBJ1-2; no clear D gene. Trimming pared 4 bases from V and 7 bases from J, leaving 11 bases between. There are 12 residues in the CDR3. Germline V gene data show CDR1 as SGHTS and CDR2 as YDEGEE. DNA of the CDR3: TGTGCCAGCAGCATATATGGCGGTGGCTACACCTTC. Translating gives CASSIYGGGYTF.

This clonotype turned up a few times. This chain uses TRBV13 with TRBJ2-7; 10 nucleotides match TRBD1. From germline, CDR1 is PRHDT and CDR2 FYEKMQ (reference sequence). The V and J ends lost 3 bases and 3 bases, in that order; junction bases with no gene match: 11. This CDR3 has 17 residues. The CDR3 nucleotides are TGTGCCAGCAGCTTGGGGGCCGGGACAGGGGCTCTCTACGAGCAGTACTTC. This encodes CASSLGAGTGALYEQYF.

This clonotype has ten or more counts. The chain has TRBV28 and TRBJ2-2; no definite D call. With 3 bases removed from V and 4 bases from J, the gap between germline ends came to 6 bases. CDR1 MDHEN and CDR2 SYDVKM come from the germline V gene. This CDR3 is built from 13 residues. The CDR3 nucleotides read TGTGCCAGCAGTTTTCGTGTCACCGGGGAGCTGTTTTTT. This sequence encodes CASSFRVTGELFF.

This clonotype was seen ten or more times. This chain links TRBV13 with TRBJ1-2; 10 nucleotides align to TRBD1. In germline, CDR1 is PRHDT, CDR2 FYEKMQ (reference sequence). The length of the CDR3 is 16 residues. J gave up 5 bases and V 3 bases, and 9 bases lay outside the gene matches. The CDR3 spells CASSLSGTGVGYGYTF. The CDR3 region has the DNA TGTGCCAGCAGCTTGTCAGGGACAGGGGTTGGTTATGGCTACACCTTC.

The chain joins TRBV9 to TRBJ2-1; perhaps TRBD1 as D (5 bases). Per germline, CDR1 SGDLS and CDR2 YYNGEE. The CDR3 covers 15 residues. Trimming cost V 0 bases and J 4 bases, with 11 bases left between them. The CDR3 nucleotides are TGTGCCAGCAGCGTAGATGGTCAGGGATACAATGAGCAGTTCTTC. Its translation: CASSVDGQGYNEQFF.

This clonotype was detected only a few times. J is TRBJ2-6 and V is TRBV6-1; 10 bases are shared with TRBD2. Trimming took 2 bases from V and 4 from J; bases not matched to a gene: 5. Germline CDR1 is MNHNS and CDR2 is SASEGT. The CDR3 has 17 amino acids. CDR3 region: CASSELAGVPGANVLTF. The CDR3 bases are TGTGCCAGCAGTGAACTAGCGGGAGTACCGGGGGCCAACGTCCTGACTTTC.

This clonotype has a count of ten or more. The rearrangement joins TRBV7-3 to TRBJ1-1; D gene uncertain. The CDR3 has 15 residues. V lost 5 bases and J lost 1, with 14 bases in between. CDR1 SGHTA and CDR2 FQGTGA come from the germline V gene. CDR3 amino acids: CASSPRADPNTEAFF. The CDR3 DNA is TGTGCCAGCAGCCCCCGAGCGGACCCGAACACTGAAGCTTTCTTT.

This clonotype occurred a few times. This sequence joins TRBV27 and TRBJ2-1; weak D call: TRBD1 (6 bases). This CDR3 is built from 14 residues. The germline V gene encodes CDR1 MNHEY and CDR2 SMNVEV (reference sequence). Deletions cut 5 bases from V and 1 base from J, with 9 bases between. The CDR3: CASSGGGSYNEQFF. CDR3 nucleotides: TGTGCCAGCAGTGGGGGCGGGTCCTACAATGAGCAGTTCTTC.

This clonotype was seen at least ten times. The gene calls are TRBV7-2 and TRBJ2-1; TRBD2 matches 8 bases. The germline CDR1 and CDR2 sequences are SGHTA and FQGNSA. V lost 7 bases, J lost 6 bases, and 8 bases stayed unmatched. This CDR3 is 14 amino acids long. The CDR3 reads CASIHGRGGNEQFF. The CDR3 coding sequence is TGTGCCAGCATCCACGGGAGGGGGGGCAATGAGCAGTTCTTC.

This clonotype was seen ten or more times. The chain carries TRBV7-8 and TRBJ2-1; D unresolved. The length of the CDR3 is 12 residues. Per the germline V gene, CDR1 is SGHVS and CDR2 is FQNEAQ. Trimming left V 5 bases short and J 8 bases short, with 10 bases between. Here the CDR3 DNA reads TGTGCCAGCAGCCAAAGATTTGATGAGCAGTTCTTC. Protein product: CASSQRFDEQFF.

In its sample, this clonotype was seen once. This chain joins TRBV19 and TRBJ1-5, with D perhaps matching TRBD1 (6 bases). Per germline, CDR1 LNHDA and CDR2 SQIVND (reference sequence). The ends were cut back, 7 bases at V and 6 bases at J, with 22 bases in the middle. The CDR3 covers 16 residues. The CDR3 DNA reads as TGTGCCAGTATTCCCCTGGGGGGGGCAATGGGTCAGCCCCAGCATTTT. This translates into CASIPLGGAMGQPQHF.

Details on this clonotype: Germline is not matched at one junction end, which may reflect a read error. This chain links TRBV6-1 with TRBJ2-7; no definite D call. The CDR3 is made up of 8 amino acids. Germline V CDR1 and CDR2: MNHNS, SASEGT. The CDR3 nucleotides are TGTGCCAGCAGTGAAGTGGTTTGG. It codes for CASSEVVW.

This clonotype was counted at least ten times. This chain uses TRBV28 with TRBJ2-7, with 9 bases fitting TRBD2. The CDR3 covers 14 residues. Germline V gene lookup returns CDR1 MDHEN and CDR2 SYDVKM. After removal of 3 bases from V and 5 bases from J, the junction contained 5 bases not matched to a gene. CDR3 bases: TGTGCCAGCAGTTTTTCTCTAGCGGGAAACGAGCAGTACTTC. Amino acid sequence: CASSFSLAGNEQYF.

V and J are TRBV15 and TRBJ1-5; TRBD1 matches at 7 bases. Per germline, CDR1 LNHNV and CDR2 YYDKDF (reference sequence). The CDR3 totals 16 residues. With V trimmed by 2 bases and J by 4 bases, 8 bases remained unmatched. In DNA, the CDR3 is TGTGCCACCAGCAGACGCCGGGACAGCCAAAATCAGCCCCAGCATTTT. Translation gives CATSRRRDSQNQPQHF.

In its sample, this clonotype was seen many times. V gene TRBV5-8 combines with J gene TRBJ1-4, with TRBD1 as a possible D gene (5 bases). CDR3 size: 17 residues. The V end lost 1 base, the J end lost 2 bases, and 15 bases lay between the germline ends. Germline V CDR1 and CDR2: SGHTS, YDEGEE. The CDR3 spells CASSLSRTGRTNEKLFF. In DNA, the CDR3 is TGTGCCAGCAGCTTGAGTCGGACGGGACGGACTAATGAAAAACTGTTTTTT.

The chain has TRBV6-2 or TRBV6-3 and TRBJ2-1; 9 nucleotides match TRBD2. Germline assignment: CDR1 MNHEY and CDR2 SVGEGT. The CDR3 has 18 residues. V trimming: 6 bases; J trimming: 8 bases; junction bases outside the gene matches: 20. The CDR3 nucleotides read TGTGCCAGCAGCCAAGATACGGTAGCGGGAGATTTAATGGATGAGCAGTTCTTC. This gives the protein CASSQDTVAGDLMDEQFF.